The clone carrying this T cell receptor beta chain was seen a handful of times. Unique molecular identifiers were built into the TCRbeta library. TCRdb re-derived calls from the PCR reads in MiXCR, one entry per CDR3 protein. Of a few hundred thousand distinct CDR3 sequences in the sample, about 16% are singletons; the top ten hold under 30%. The data are from a study of T-cell reconstitution after alpha-beta-depleted transplantation in children. Germline V lookup: CDR1 SGHRS, CDR2 YFSETQ. V shed 5 bases and J shed 4 bases, with 15 bases lying between them. There are 14 residues in the CDR3. The sequence was collected from a boy under three years old who had a stem cell transplant for Wiskott-Aldrich syndrome, so the T cells may come from the graft donor. The chain uses TRBV5-1 and TRBJ2-5, with D perhaps assigned TRBD1 or TRBD2 (5 bases each). The sequences come from PBMCs, mostly from graft donor cells, collected 360 days after TCRalphabeta/CD19-depleted stem cell transplant. This chain's CDR3 is CASRKETAAETQYF. Here the CDR3 DNA reads TGCGCCAGCAGGAAGGAGACAGCGGCAGAGACCCAGTACTTC. The whole variable domain, filled in from reference TRBV5-1 and TRBJ2-5, reads KAGVTQTPRYLIKTRGQQVTLSCSPISGHRSVSWYQQTPGQGLQFLFEYFSETQRNKGNFPGRFSGRQFSNSRSEMNVSTLELGDSALYLCASRKETAAETQYFGPGTRLLVL.